These 8 T cell receptor beta chains came from one sample sequenced in a study of blood T cell repertoires in COVID-19. Using immunoSEQ multiplex PCR, the repertoire was profiled, and TCRdb retains in-frame clones only, with some absent. The sample lists 130,000 to 150,000 clones; 84% were seen once. Sequenced sample: peripheral blood. The receptor source for this set is a human donor in a cohort sampled during active COVID-19.

The CDR3 is CAWSVGGGWEQPQHF. The DNA of the CDR3 is TGTGCCTGGAGTGTAGGAGGGGGCTGGGAGCAGCCCCAGCATTTT. The rearrangement uses TRBV30 and TRBJ1-5; 7 positions match TRBD1. The CDR3 covers 15 residues. After removal of 0 bases from V and 7 bases from J, the junction contained 9 bases not matched to a gene. Germline-derived CDR1 and CDR2 are GTSNPN and SVGIG (reference sequence).

The V and J genes are TRBV5-1 and TRBJ2-1, with 8 bases that match TRBD1. V lost 3 bases to trimming and J lost 6 bases; unmatched junction nucleotides: 5. The CDR3 extends over 14 amino acids. CDR1 is SGHRS, CDR2 YFSETQ, per germline. The CDR3 coding sequence is TGCGCCAGCAGCTCTAACGGACAGGGCAATGAGCAGTTCTTC. Residues: CASSSNGQGNEQFF.

This chain joins TRBV4-2 and TRBJ1-2, with D possibly matching TRBD1 (6 bases). V gave up 0 bases and J gave up 3 bases, with 8 bases separating them. The CDR3 spans 14 residues. Germline CDR1 and CDR2: LGHNA and YNFKEQ. The CDR3 sequence is CASSQEQGDYGYTF. CDR3 sequence (DNA): TGTGCCAGCAGCCAAGAACAGGGCGACTATGGCTACACCTTC.

This chain's CDR3 is CASSSSSRGGNTEAFF. In DNA, the CDR3 is TGCGCCAGCAGCTCGTCCTCCCGTGGCGGAAACACTGAAGCTTTCTTT. The V and J genes are TRBV5-1 and TRBJ1-1; D is unresolved. The V end was cut by 3 bases, the J end by 2 bases, with 17 bases between. From germline, CDR1 is SGHRS and CDR2 YFSETQ. This CDR3 has 16 residues.

J is TRBJ1-6 and V is TRBV28, with no clear D. CDR3 length: 15 amino acids. The germline V gene has CDR1 MDHEN and CDR2 SYDVKM. The germline V and J ends were trimmed by 7 bases and 9 bases, with 19 bases remaining between them. CDR3 sequence reads: CASTPSRGRGSPLHF. CDR3 sequence (DNA): TGTGCCAGCACCCCCAGCCGGGGAAGAGGTTCACCCCTCCACTTT.

This chain connects TRBV6-1 to TRBJ1-2, with no clear D. The CDR3 covers 13 residues. From germline, CDR1 is MNHNS and CDR2 SASEGT. Trimming shortened V by 2 bases and J by 4 bases, and 8 bases separated the two germline ends. The CDR3 sequence: CASSELGAYGYTF. CDR3 coding DNA: TGTGCCAGCAGTGAACTGGGCGCCTATGGCTACACCTTC.

This CDR3 reads CASSPTLGTGFYEQYF. CDR3 bases: TGCGCCAGCAGCCCCACCCTGGGGACAGGATTCTACGAGCAGTACTTC. The rearrangement links TRBV5-1 to TRBJ2-7; 8 bases match TRBD1. The CDR3 length is 16 residues. Looked up from germline, CDR1 is SGHRS and CDR2 is YFSETQ. V gave up 4 bases and J gave up 3 bases; unmatched junction bases: 12.

The J gene is TRBJ1-2, the V gene TRBV7-2, with D unresolved. Germline loops: CDR1 SGHTA, CDR2 FQGNSA. V lost 1 base to trimming and J lost 8 bases, with 8 bases between them. This CDR3 comprises 12 residues. CDR3 DNA: TGTGCCAGCAGCTTAGGCGTAATCGGCTACACCTTC. Its translation: CASSLGVIGYTF.